This TCR beta chain was documented in a study of cytomegalovirus exposure and HLA in healthy donors. At the level of the study: The roughly 130 validation repertoires used the same platform as the 550 to 800 first-cohort repertoires (as reported by a later analysis). Whole-study findings and limits: Reported performance of the classifier showed diagnosis of cytomegalovirus status with high specificity and sensitivity. Researchers counted some 150 TCR beta chains as cytomegalovirus-associated.

Donors were drawn from the approximately 130-subject validation cohort, separate from the 666-subject first cohort. Points on this clone: Its target is not known.

Clones were sequenced by immunoSEQ multiplex PCR, and TCRdb holds only the in-frame ones, with some missing. The sample carries about 180,000 clones, around 85% recorded once. From germline, CDR1 is MDHEN and CDR2 SYDVKM. Trimming took off 4 bases at V and 8 bases at J, with 8 bases between the two ends. This CDR3 region has 11 residues. This sequence was found in a young man in good health and CMV-seropositive. The chain links TRBV28 to TRBJ1-2; D is unresolved. What was sequenced was PBMCs. The CDR3 region has the DNA TGTGCCAGCAGTTCCACCAGGGGCTACACCTTC. It specifies CASSSTRGYTF.